The clone carrying this T cell receptor (beta chain) was found a few times. This sample is drawn from a study of blood T cell repertoires in COVID-19. Study processing details: Amplifying reference gene primers gave estimates of nucleated cell counts. Some clones are missing from TCRdb's copy, which holds only in-frame ones; the method was immunoSEQ multiplex PCR. The V and J calls and clone size were taken over from that table, and D and trimming were inferred from the DNA. Among around 200,000 clones listed, about 83% were seen once. After removal of 4 bases from V and 1 base from J, the junction contained 3 bases not matched to a gene. The CDR3 is 14 amino acids. CDR1 and CDR2 (germline): LNHDA, SQIVND (reference sequence).

The specimen sequenced was peripheral blood. The V and J genes are TRBV19 and TRBJ1-2, with 7 nucleotides matching TRBD1. The sequence came from a man aged 35 to 55 with active or convalescent COVID-19. CDR3 nucleotide sequence: TGTGCCAGTAGTAGAGGGGGCTTTAACTATGGCTACACCTTC. Its protein product is CASSRGGFNYGYTF.